This TCR beta chain was identified during a study of tumor-infiltrating lymphocytes in localized non-small cell lung cancer. Study overall: Some samples were collected after neoadjuvant chemotherapy; smokers, never-smokers and several histologies were included.

This clone counts as medium-sized. Its matching antigen is unknown. The assay was immunoSEQ multiplex PCR, and TCRdb's table has in-frame clones only and misses some. Found here are around 24,000 clones, 50% to 70% of them singletons; the top ten hold about 5.8%. Germline V lookup: CDR1 SGHRS, CDR2 YFSETQ. The V end was cut by 2 bases, the J end by 1 base, with 9 bases between. There are 14 residues in the CDR3. Study conclusions and caveats: Tumors had more T cell infiltration than uninvolved lung, per TCRbeta sequencing and CD3 counts.

The sequence was obtained from a human donor with non-small cell lung cancer. The gene calls are TRBV5-1 and TRBJ1-1; D unresolved. Material for sequencing was lung tumor tissue. The CDR3, as DNA: TGCGCCAGCAGCTTTCTGGTCCAGAACACTGAAGCTTTCTTT. Its translation: CASSFLVQNTEAFF.